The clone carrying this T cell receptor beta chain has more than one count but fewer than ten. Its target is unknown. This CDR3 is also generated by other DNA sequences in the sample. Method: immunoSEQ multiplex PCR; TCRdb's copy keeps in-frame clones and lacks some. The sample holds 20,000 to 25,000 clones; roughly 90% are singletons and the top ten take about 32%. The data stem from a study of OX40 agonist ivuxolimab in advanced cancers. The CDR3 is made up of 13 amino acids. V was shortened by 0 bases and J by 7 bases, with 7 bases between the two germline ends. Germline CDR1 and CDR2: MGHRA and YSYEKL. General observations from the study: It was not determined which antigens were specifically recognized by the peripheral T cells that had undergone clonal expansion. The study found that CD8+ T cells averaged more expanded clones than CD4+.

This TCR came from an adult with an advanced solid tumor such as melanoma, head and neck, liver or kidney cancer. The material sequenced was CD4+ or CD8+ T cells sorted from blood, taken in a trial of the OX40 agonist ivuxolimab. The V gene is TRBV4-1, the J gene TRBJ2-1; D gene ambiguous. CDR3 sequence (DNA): TGCGCCAGCAGCCAAGATTACTTAAATGAGCAGTTCTTC. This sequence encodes CASSQDYLNEQFF.